This record concerns one TCR beta chain sequence. The target antigen is unknown. Produced via immunoSEQ multiplex PCR; TCRdb's table is partial and in-frame only. The sample includes about 70,000 clones, 82% of them seen just once. Germline V lookup: CDR1 SGHRS, CDR2 YFSETQ. This CDR3 contains 17 residues. The ends were cut back, 4 bases at V and 1 base at J, with 19 bases in the middle. The sample comes from a study of OX40 agonist ivuxolimab in advanced cancers. Study-wide points: CD8+ T cells were the subset that, on average, had more expanded clones than CD4+.

This clonotype was sampled from an adult with an advanced solid tumor such as melanoma, head and neck, liver or kidney cancer. The gene calls are TRBV5-1 and TRBJ2-3, with D perhaps given as TRBD1 or TRBD2 (5 bases each). Sample: CD4+ or CD8+ T cells sorted from blood, taken in a trial of the OX40 agonist ivuxolimab. CDR3 loop: CASSRGSGASGTDTQYF. The CDR3 DNA is TGCGCCAGCAGCCGGGGTTCCGGGGCGAGTGGCACAGATACGCAGTATTTT.